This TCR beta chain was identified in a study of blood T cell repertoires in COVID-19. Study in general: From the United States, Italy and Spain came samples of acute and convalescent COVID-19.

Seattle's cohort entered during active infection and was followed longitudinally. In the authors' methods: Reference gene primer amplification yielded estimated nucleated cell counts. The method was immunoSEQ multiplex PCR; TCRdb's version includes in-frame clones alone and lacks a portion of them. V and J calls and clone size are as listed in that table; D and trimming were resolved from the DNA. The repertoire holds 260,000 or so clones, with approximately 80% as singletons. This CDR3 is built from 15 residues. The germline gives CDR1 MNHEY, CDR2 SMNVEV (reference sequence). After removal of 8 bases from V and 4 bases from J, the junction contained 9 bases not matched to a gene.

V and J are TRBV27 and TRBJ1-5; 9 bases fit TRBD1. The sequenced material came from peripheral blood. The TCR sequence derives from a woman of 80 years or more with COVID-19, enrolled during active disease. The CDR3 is CASALGQGSNQPQHF. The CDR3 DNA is TGTGCCAGCGCGTTAGGACAGGGGTCAAATCAGCCCCAGCATTTT.